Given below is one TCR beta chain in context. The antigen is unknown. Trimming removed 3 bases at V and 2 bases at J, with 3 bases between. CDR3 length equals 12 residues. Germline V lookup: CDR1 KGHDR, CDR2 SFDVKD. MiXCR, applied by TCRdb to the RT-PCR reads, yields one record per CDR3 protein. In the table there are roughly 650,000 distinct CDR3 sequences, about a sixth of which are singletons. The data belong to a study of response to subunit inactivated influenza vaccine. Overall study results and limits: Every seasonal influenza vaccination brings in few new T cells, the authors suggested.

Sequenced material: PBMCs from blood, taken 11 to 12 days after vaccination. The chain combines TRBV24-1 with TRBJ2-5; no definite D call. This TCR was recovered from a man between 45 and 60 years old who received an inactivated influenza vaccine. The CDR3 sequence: CATSDQQETQYF. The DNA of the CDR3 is TGTGCCACCAGTGATCAGCAAGAGACCCAGTACTTC.